This TCR beta chain was found in a study of vaccination and CD4 T cells after COVID-19. Treatment given: approximately nine-day PBMC culture with coronavirus spike peptide pools or control peptides (ViraFEST assay). Once obtained from cultured CD4+ T cells, the DNA was sequenced using the Oncomine TCR Beta short-read assay. TCRdb reprocessed the PCR reads via MiXCR and lists one record per CDR3 protein. The table shows more than 10,000 distinct CDR3 sequences, with about three fifths occurring only once. In the case of this clonotype: Antigen: not known.

CDR1 and CDR2 from the germline V gene are MNHEY and SMNVEV (reference sequence). The CDR3 runs to 15 residues. With 2 bases clipped from V and 6 bases from J, the junction kept 7 bases outside the gene matches. The clonotype comes from a human donor who had recovered from COVID-19. The rearrangement links TRBV27 to TRBJ2-7; 10 bases align to TRBD2. The sequenced sample consisted of CD4+ T cells from blood, cultured in vitro. CDR3 loop: CASSLREGLATEQYF. The CDR3 nucleotides are TGTGCCAGCAGTTTACGCGAGGGACTAGCGACCGAGCAGTACTTC.